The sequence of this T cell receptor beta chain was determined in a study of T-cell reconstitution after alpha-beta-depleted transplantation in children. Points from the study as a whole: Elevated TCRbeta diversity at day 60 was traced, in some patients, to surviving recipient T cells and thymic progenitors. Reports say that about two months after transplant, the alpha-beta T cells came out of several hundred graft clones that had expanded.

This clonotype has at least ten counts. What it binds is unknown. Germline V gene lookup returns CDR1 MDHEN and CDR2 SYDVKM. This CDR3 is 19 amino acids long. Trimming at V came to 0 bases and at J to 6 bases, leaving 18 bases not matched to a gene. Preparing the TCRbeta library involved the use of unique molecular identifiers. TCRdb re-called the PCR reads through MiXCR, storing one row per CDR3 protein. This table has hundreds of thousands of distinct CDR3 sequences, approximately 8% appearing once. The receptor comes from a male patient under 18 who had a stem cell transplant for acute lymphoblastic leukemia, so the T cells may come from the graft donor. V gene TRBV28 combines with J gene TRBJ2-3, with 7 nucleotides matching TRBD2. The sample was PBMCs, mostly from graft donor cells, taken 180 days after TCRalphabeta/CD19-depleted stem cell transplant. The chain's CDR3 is CASSLWKGRASGGLDTQYF. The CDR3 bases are TGTGCCAGCAGTTTATGGAAGGGTAGGGCTAGCGGAGGGCTGGATACGCAGTATTTT.